Each of the 22 T cell receptor beta chains below was sequenced from the same sample in a study of cytomegalovirus exposure and HLA in healthy donors. The PCR contained 60 Vbeta and 13 Jbeta primers. The method was immunoSEQ multiplex PCR; TCRdb's version includes in-frame clones alone and lacks a portion of them. The sample shows 95,000 to 150,000 clones, 76% of them seen only once. Material for sequencing was PBMCs. Every receptor here comes from a man in his fifties in good health and CMV-seronegative.

The chain joins TRBV5-1 to TRBJ2-3; a possible D gene is TRBD1 (6 bases). V was cut by 1 base and J by 3 bases, with 9 bases left in between. Germline assignment: CDR1 SGHRS and CDR2 YFSETQ. This CDR3 region has 14 residues. CDR3 DNA sequence: TGCGCCAGCAGCTTGAACAGGGCTACAGATACGCAGTATTTT. Translation: CASSLNRATDTQYF.

This clone was observed a handful of times. This sample also contains other DNA sequences that code for the same CDR3. The chain carries TRBV20-1 and TRBJ1-1; D perhaps matches TRBD1 (6 bases). The CDR3 runs to 11 residues. Germline CDR1 reads DFQATT; CDR2 reads SNEGSKA (reference sequence). The V and J ends lost 7 bases and 4 bases respectively, with 10 bases between them. The CDR3 reads CSERGGTEAFF. CDR3 in DNA: TGCAGTGAAAGGGGGGGCACTGAAGCTTTCTTT.

The chain links TRBV7-9 to TRBJ2-7; tentatively, D is TRBD1 (5 bases). The CDR3 has 14 amino acids. V lost 4 bases and J lost 2, with 12 bases in between. Germline V CDR1 and CDR2: SEHNR, FQNEAQ (reference sequence). The CDR3 spells CASSSSQGPYEQYF. For the CDR3, the DNA is TGTGCCAGCAGCTCGAGCCAGGGTCCCTACGAGCAGTACTTC.

This clone was picked up one time. J is TRBJ1-2 and V is TRBV7-9, with 7 bases fitting TRBD1. Germline V lookup: CDR1 SEHNR, CDR2 FQNEAQ (reference sequence). The CDR3 loop spans 11 amino acids. V lost 1 base and J lost 14; bases outside the gene matches: 4. CDR3 sequence (DNA): TGTGCCAGCAGCTTAGGGACAGGCCTAACCTTC. Translating gives CASSLGTGLTF.

This chain joins TRBV10-2 and TRBJ2-5; 8 positions agree with TRBD1. Unmatched junction bases numbered 5, after V lost 4 bases and J lost 1 base. The CDR3 is 15 residues long. CDR1 and CDR2 from the germline V gene are WSHSY and SAAADI. CDR3 nucleotides: TGCGCCAGCAGTGGACAGGGGATAGGCCAAGAGACCCAGTACTTC. Translating it yields CASSGQGIGQETQYF.

The table lists this clone with a count of one. The CDR3 region has the DNA TGTGCCAGCAGTGGAGGGGGGGCCACAGATACGCAGTATTTT. Protein sequence: CASSGGGATDTQYF. The chain employs TRBV2 and TRBJ2-3, with TRBD2 as a possible D gene (7 bases). V lost 4 bases and J lost 2, with 10 bases in between. This CDR3 has 14 amino acids. Germline assignment: CDR1 SNHLY and CDR2 FYNNEI.

This chain joins TRBV28 and TRBJ1-5; maybe TRBD1 (6 bases). The CDR3 covers 15 residues. Germline assignment: CDR1 MDHEN and CDR2 SYDVKM. Trimming took 2 bases from V and 9 from J, leaving 17 bases between them. This CDR3 is CASSLSGEGGRPQHF. CDR3 coding DNA: TGTGCCAGCAGTTTAAGTGGGGAGGGGGGCAGGCCCCAGCATTTT.

In this sample, this clone turned up once. CDR3 nucleotides: TGTGCCAGCAGTGACTCGCGGGGGGGCCACAATGAGCAGTTCTTC. Translation gives CASSDSRGGHNEQFF. The rearrangement links TRBV6-4 to TRBJ2-1; 9 bases match TRBD2. Germline values: CDR1 MRHNA, CDR2 SNTAGT. Trimming removed 0 bases from V and 5 bases from J; junction bases left unmatched: 2. CDR3 size: 15 residues.

J is TRBJ1-5 and V is TRBV5-6; 8 nucleotides align to TRBD1. The junction had 5 bases not matched to a gene; V was cut back by 0 bases and J by 3 bases. The CDR3 is 16 residues long. CDR1 and CDR2 from the germline V gene are SGHDT and YYEEEE. Here the CDR3 DNA reads TGTGCCAGCAGCTTGGCCGAGACAGGGGACAATCAGCCCCAGCATTTT. This codes for CASSLAETGDNQPQHF. Full variable domain (outside the CDR3, taken from reference TRBV5-6 and TRBJ1-5): DAGVTQSPTHLIKTRGQQVTLRCSPKSGHDTVSWYQQALGQGPQFIFQYYEEEERQRGNFPDRFSGHQFPNYSSELNVNALLLGDSALYLCASSLAETGDNQPQHFGDGTRLSIL.

This clone has just one count. The gene calls are TRBV28 and TRBJ1-1, with D maybe TRBD1 (6 bases). Trimming took 6 bases from V and 7 from J, leaving 15 bases between them. The germline CDR1 and CDR2 sequences are MDHEN and SYDVKM. The CDR3 totals 13 residues. CDR3 nucleotides: TGTGCCAGCAGGATTCAAGGGGGATTTGAAGCTTTCTTT. Protein: CASRIQGGFEAFF.

This chain connects TRBV6-5 to TRBJ1-2, with D possibly matching TRBD1 (6 bases). The CDR3 runs to 13 residues. CDR1 and CDR2 (germline): MNHEY, SVGAGI. The V end was cut by 6 bases, the J end by 8 bases, with 16 bases between. The CDR3, as DNA: TGTGCCAGCAGCCCCGATTGGGGGCGCGGCTACACCTTC. It specifies CASSPDWGRGYTF.

The J gene is TRBJ2-6, the V gene TRBV11-2; tentative D call: TRBD2 (6 bases). Trimming left V 1 base short and J 2 bases short, with 6 bases between. The CDR3 runs to 15 residues. Germline-derived CDR1 and CDR2 are SGHAT and FQNNGV. The CDR3 spells CASSLGGAGANVLTF. The DNA of the CDR3 is TGTGCCAGCAGCTTAGGCGGGGCTGGGGCCAACGTCCTGACTTTC. Complete variable domain (other parts from reference TRBV11-2 and TRBJ2-6): EAGVAQSPRYKIIEKRQSVAFWCNPISGHATLYWYQQILGQGPKLLIQFQNNGVVDDSQLPKDRFSAERLKGVDSTLKIQPAKLEDSAVYLCASSLGGAGANVLTFGAGSRLTVL.

The chain's CDR3 is CASSLTRERGEADTQYF. The CDR3 DNA reads TGTGCCAGCAGCCTTACGAGGGAGCGGGGGGAGGCAGATACGCAGTATTTT. The V and J genes are TRBV9 and TRBJ2-3, with TRBD2 matching 9 bases. CDR1 and CDR2 (germline): SGDLS, YYNGEE. CDR3 length equals 17 residues. Trimming removed 4 bases from V and 4 bases from J; junction bases left unmatched: 13.

The chain couples TRBV30 to TRBJ2-6; TRBD2 is a possible D gene (5 bases). Germline lookup yields CDR1 GTSNPN and CDR2 SVGIG (reference sequence). V was clipped by 8 bases and J by 0 bases, with 17 bases between them. CDR3 length equals 16 residues. The CDR3 nucleotides read TGTGCCCTACGGGGAAAGATAAGCTCTGGGGCCAACGTCCTGACTTTC. This translates into CALRGKISSGANVLTF.

J is TRBJ1-2 and V is TRBV5-4; 8 positions match TRBD1. The length of the CDR3 is 15 residues. The germline V gene encodes CDR1 SGHNT and CDR2 YYREEE (reference sequence). Trimming at V came to 4 bases and at J to 3 bases, leaving 8 bases not matched to a gene. CDR3 coding DNA: TGTGCCAGCAGCGCTCGGGACAGGCGGGACTATGGCTACACCTTC. It codes for CASSARDRRDYGYTF.

The gene calls are TRBV6-6 and TRBJ2-2; maybe TRBD1 (6 bases). Trimming shortened V by 6 bases and J by 5 bases, and 13 bases separated the two germline ends. CDR1 MNHNY and CDR2 SVGAGI come from the germline V gene (reference sequence). The CDR3 runs to 14 residues. The CDR3 coding sequence is TGTGCCAGCAGCACGGACAGATCAACCGGGGAGCTGTTTTTT. Translating it yields CASSTDRSTGELFF.

This clone came up once. This chain uses TRBV2 with TRBJ1-2, with 8 bases identical to TRBD1. Trimming cost V 3 bases and J 7 bases; bases outside gene matches: 10. Germline loops: CDR1 SNHLY, CDR2 FYNNEI. The CDR3 has 15 amino acids. In DNA, the CDR3 is TGTGCCAGCAGTGAGGTTAACAGGGGGATACGTGGCTACACCTTC. Translated, it gives CASSEVNRGIRGYTF.

This clone was seen only once. This chain connects TRBV5-1 to TRBJ2-5; 8 bases are a match to TRBD1. The J segment lost 2 bases and the V segment lost 4 bases, leaving 7 bases of the junction unmatched. CDR3 length: 15 amino acids. From germline, CDR1 is SGHRS and CDR2 YFSETQ. This CDR3 is CASSMRTGPQETQYF. The CDR3 DNA sequence: TGCGCCAGCAGCATGCGGACAGGGCCGCAAGAGACCCAGTACTTC.

The chain uses TRBV18 and TRBJ1-4; no clear D gene. There are 13 residues in the CDR3. Deletions cut 6 bases from V and 5 bases from J, with 10 bases between. CDR1 and CDR2 from the germline V gene are KGHSH and LQKENI. The CDR3 sequence is CASSPAGNEKLFF. The CDR3 DNA follows: TGTGCCAGCTCCCCCGCGGGGAATGAAAAACTGTTTTTT. Looking up the rest from reference TRBV18 and TRBJ1-4 gives the full variable domain: NAGVMQNPRHLVRRRGQEARLRCSPMKGHSHVYWYRQLPEEGLKFMVYLQKENIIDESGMPKERFSAEFPKEGPSILRIQQVVRGDSAAYFCASSPAGNEKLFFGSGTQLSVL.

The rearrangement uses TRBV29-1 and TRBJ2-2; D is unresolved. Between the trimmed V and J ends, which lost 7 bases and 0 bases, there was a span of 15 bases. Germline CDR1 SQVTM, CDR2 ANQGSEA. The CDR3 is 15 amino acids. CDR3 nucleotide sequence: TGCAGCGCCAAAAACTTAGAGACGAACACCGGGGAGCTGTTTTTT. Translated, it gives CSAKNLETNTGELFF.

This clone was counted only a few times. The chain joins TRBV5-5 to TRBJ1-2; 9 bases are a match to TRBD1. The CDR3 is 18 amino acids. CDR1 is SGHKS and CDR2 is YYEKEE in the germline V gene (reference sequence). With 4 bases clipped from V and 7 bases from J, the junction kept 20 bases outside the gene matches. DNA of the CDR3: TGTGCCAGCAGCCCCCAGGGACAGGGAAAAAAGGGGGGGGCTGGCTACACCTTC. This gives the protein CASSPQGQGKKGGAGYTF.

Details on this clone: At one boundary the junction diverges from the germline segment, which might be a read error. V is TRBV2 and J is TRBJ1-5; a possible D gene is TRBD1 (6 bases). This CDR3 has 15 amino acids. Germline CDR1 SNHLY, CDR2 FYNNEI. The DNA for the CDR3 is TGTGCCAGCAGGGAAGCTGGGGGCGCATTTCAGCCCCAGCATTTT. It yields the protein CASREAGGAFQPQHF.